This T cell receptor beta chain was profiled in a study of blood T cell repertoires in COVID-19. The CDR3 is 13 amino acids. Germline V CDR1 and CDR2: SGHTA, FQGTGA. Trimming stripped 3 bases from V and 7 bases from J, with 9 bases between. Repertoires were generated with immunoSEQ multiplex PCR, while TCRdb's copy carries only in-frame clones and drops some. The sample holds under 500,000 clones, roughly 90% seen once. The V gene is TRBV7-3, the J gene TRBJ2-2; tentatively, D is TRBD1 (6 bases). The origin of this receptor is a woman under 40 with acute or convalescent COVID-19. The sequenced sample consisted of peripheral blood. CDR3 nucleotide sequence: TGTGCCAGCAGCTTCCCAGGGGACGGGGAGCTGTTTTTT. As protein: CASSFPGDGELFF.